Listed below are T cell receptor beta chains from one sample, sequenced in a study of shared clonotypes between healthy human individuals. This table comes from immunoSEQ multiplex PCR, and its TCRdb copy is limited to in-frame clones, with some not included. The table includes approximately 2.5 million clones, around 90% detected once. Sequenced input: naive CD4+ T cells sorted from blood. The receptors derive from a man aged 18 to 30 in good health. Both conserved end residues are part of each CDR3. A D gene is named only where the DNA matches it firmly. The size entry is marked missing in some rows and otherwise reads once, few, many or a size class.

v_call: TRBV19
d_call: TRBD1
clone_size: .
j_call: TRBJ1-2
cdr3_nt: TGTGCCAGTAGTGAGGACAGGGGATCCTATGGCTACACCTTC
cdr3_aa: CASSEDRGSYGYTF

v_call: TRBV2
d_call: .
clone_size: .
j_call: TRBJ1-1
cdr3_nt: TGTGCCAGCAGCGCACAACAGGGAAGGAGCACTGAAGCTTTCTTT
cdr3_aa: CASSAQQGRSTEAFF

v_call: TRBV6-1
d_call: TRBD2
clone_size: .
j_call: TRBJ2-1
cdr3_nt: TGTGCCAGCAGGACTCGACTAGCGGGGGACAATGAGCAGTTCTTC
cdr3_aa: CASRTRLAGDNEQFF

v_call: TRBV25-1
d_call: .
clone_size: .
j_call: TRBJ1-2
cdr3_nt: TGTGCCAGCAGTGGATCCGACTCGAGGCGTTCCTATGGCTACACCTTC
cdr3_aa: CASSGSDSRRSYGYTF

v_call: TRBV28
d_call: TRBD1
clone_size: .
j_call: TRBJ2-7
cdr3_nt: TGTGCCAGCAGTTTATTTCCAGACAGGGATGTCTACGAGCAGTACTTC
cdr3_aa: CASSLFPDRDVYEQYF

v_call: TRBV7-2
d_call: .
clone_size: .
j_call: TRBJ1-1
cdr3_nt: TGTGCCAGCAGCGAGACAGTGAACACTGAAGCTTTCTTT
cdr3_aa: CASSETVNTEAFF

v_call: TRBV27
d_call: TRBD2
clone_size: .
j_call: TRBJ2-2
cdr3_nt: TGTGCCAGCAGAATAGCGGGAAACACCGGGGAGCTGTTTTTT
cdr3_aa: CASRIAGNTGELFF

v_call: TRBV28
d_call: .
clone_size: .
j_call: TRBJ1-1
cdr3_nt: TGTGCCAGCAGTTTTGGAGGGTATTGGAGAAACACTGAAGCTTTCTTT
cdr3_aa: CASSFGGYWRNTEAFF

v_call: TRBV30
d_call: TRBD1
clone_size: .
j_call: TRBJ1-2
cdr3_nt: TGTGCCTGGAGTGTGTCTGACAGGGGGCTCCATGGCTACACCTTC
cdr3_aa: CAWSVSDRGLHGYTF

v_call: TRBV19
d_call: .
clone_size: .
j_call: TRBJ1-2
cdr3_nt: TGTGCCAGTTCTCCAGAGGAGTCCTATGGCTACACCTTC
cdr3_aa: CASSPEESYGYTF

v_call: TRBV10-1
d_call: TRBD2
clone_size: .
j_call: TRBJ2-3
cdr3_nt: TGCGCCAGCAGCCCCGGGACTAGCGGGAGCACAGATACGCAGTATTTT
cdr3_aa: CASSPGTSGSTDTQYF

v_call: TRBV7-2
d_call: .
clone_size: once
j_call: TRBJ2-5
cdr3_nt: TGTGCCAGCAGCTTAGAAGTCGGGACGATGACTCGGACCCAGTACTTC
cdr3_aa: CASSLEVGTMTRTQYF

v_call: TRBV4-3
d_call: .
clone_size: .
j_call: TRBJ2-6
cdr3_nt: TGCGCCAGCAGCCAAGAGGGTGCGGGGGCCAACGTCCTGACTTTC
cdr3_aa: CASSQEGAGANVLTF

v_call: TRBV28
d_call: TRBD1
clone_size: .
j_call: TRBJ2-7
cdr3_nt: TGTGCCAGCAGTTTAGAGACAGGGGCCTACGAGCAGTACTTC
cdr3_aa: CASSLETGAYEQYF

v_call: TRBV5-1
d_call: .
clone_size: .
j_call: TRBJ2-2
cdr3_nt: TGCGCCAGCACCACGGGGGCCAGGGTGGACTCGACCGGGGAGCTGTTTTTT
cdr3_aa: CASTTGARVDSTGELFF

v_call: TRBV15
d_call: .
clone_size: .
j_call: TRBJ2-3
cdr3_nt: TGTGCCACCAGCAGTTGGAGCGGAACCACAGATACGCAGTATTTT
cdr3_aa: CATSSWSGTTDTQYF

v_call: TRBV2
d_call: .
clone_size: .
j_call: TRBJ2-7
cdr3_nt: TGTGCCAGCAGGACCCCCGGGGCCTTATCCTACGAGCAGTACTTC
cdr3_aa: CASRTPGALSYEQYF

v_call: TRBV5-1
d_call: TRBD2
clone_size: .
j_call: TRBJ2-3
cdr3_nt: TGCGCCAGCAGACTAGCGGCAGATACGCAGTATTTT
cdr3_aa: CASRLAADTQYF

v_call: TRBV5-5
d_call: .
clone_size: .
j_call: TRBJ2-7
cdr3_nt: TGTGCCAGCAGCTCCCTCGGGGCCTACGAGCAGTACTTC
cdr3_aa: CASSSLGAYEQYF

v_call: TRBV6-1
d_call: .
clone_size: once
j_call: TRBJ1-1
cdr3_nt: TGTGCCAGTGAATTGGACAGTCGTATGAACACTGAAGCTTTCTTT
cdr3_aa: CASELDSRMNTEAFF

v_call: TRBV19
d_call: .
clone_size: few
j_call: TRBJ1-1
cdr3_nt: TGTGCCAGTAGTATTCTCGTGAACACTGAAGCTTTCTTT
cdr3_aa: CASSILVNTEAFF

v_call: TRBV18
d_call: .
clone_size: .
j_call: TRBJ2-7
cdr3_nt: TGTGCCAGCTCACCCTCCCTGGTAGACGAGCAGTACTTC
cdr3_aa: CASSPSLVDEQYF

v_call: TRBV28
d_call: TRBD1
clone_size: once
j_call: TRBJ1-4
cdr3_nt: TGTGCCAGCAGTTCGCGCAGGGGGCAGAGTGAAAAACTGTTTTTT
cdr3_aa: CASSSRRGQSEKLFF

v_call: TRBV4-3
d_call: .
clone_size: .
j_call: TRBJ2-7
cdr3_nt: TGCGCCAGCAGCCAAGAGGGACAATCCTACGAGCAGTACTTC
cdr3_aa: CASSQEGQSYEQYF

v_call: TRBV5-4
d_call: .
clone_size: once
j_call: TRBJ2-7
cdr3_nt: TGTGCCAGCAGCTGGGACTTTTCGGGCTCCTACGAGCAGTACTTC
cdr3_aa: CASSWDFSGSYEQYF

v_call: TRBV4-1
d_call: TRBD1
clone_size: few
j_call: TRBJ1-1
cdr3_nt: TGCGCCAGCAGCCTCGGACAGGGGACTGAAGCTTTCTTT
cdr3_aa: CASSLGQGTEAFF

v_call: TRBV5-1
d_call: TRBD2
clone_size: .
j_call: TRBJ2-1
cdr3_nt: TGCGCCAGCAGCAAAGCGGCGACTAGCGGGTACAATGAGCAGTTCTTC
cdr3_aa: CASSKAATSGYNEQFF

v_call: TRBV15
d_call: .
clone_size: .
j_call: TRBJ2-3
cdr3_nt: TGTGCCACCAGCAGGGACGCGGGTACAGATACGCAGTATTTT
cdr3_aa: CATSRDAGTDTQYF

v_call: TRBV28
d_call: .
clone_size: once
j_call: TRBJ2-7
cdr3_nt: TGTGCCAGCCTCGTACAGGGCGGGTCCTACGAGCAGTACTTC
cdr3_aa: CASLVQGGSYEQYF

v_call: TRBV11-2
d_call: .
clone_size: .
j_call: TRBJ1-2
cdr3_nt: TGTGCCAGCAGCTTAGCGCTGGGAGGCTACACCTTC
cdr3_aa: CASSLALGGYTF

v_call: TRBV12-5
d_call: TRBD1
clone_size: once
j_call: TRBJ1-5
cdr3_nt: TGTGCTAGTGGTTTCCCAAACCGGGACAGGGGATGGAGAAGGCAGCCCCAGCATTTT
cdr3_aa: CASGFPNRDRGWRRQPQHF

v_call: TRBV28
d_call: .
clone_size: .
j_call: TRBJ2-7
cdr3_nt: TGTGCCAGCAGTCACAGGGACTTCTACGAGCAGTACTTC
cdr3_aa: CASSHRDFYEQYF

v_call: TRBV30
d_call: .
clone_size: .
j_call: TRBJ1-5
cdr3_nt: TGTGCCTGGAGTACTCAGTCGAACCAGCCCCAGCATTTT
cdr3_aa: CAWSTQSNQPQHF

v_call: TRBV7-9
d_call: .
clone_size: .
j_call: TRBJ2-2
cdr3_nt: TGTGCCAGCAGCTCCGTCCCGAACACCGGGGAGCTGTTTTTT
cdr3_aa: CASSSVPNTGELFF

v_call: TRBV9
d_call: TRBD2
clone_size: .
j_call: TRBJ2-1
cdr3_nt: TGTGCCAGCAGCGTAGTTCCGACTAGCGATGAGCAGTTCTTC
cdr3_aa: CASSVVPTSDEQFF

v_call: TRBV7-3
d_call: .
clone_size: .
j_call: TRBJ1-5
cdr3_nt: TGTGCCAGCAGCTTGACAGCCTTATATCAGCCCCAGCATTTT
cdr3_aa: CASSLTALYQPQHF

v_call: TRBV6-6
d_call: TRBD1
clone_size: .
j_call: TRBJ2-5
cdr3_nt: TGTGCCAGCAGTTTGACAGGGAGTCTGGAGACCCAGTACTTC
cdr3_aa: CASSLTGSLETQYF

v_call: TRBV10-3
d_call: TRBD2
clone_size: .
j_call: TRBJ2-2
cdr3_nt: TGTGCCATCAGTGAAACTAGCGGGGTTGGTACCGGGGAGCTGTTTTTT
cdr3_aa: CAISETSGVGTGELFF

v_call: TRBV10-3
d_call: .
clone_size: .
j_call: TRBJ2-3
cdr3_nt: TGTGCCATCAGTTGGTCCGTAGATACGCAGTATTTT
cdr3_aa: CAISWSVDTQYF

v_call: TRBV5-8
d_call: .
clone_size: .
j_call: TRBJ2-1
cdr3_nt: TGTGCCAGCAGCCGGGACCTACAAGATGAGCAGTTCTTC
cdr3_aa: CASSRDLQDEQFF